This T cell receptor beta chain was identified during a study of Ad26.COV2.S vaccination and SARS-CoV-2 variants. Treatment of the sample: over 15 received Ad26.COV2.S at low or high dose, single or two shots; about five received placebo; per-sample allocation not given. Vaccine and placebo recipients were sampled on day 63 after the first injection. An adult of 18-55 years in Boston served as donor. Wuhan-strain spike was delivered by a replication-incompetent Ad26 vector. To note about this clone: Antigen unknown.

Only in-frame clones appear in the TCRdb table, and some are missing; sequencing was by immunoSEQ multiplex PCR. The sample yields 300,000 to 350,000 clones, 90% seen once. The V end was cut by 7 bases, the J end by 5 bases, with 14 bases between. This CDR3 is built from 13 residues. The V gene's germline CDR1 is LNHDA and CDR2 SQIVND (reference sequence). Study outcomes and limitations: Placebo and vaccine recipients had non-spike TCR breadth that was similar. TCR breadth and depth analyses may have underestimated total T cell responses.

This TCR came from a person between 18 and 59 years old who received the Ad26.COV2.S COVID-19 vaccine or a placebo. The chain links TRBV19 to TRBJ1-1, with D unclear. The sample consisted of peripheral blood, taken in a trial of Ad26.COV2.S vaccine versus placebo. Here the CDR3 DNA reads TGTGCCAGTACCCCTTCAAGGAGAACTGAAGCTTTCTTT. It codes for CASTPSRRTEAFF. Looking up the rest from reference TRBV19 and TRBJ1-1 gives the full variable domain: DGGITQSPKYLFRKEGQNVTLSCEQNLNHDAMYWYRQDPGQGLRLIYYSQIVNDFQKGDIAEGYSVSREKKESFPLTVTSAQKNPTAFYLCASTPSRRTEAFFGQGTRLTVV.